This T cell receptor (beta chain) was retrieved from a study of blood T cell repertoires in COVID-19. Overall study: From T cells, B-cell-depleted T cells, or PBMCs came the material, which was cDNA or gDNA.

Original analysis: Amplifying reference gene primers gave estimates of nucleated cell counts. Generated by immunoSEQ multiplex PCR, the TCRdb table keeps only in-frame clones and is missing some. The V and J calls and clone size were taken over from that table, and D and trimming were inferred from the DNA. There are over 95,000 clones in the sample; around 83% occur only once, and 5.5% lies in the top ten. V was clipped by 4 bases and J by 2 bases; unmatched bases: 4. This CDR3 spans 16 amino acids. CDR1 SGHNT and CDR2 YYREEE come from the germline V gene (reference sequence). It was during active infection that Seattle patients were enrolled and then longitudinally followed.

Sequenced material: peripheral blood. The chain joins TRBV5-4 to TRBJ2-3; 13 bases fit TRBD2. This clonotype was sampled from a woman aged 60-75 years with COVID-19, enrolled during active disease. CDR3 region: CASSKGLAGVTDTQYF. The DNA of the CDR3 is TGTGCCAGCAGCAAAGGACTAGCGGGGGTCACAGATACGCAGTATTTT.